Listed here are 20 T cell receptor beta chains from one sample, sequenced in a study of T cells after yellow fever vaccination. TCRdb reprocessed the 5' RACE reads via MiXCR and lists one record per CDR3 protein. Among approximately 120,000 distinct CDR3 sequences listed, around 9.8% were seen once. The input for sequencing was CD8+ T cells sorted from PBMCs, taken on the day of the yellow fever booster vaccination. The source of these receptors is a man younger than 35 who received the YFV17D yellow fever vaccine.

The rearrangement uses TRBV5-1 and TRBJ2-1; 7 nucleotides match TRBD1. V dropped 8 bases and J dropped 4; count of bases not matched to a gene: 9. The CDR3 sequence is 14 residues long. The germline V gene encodes CDR1 SGHRS and CDR2 YFSETQ. Here the CDR3 reads CASTRGHGYNEQFF. DNA of the CDR3: TGCGCCAGTACAAGGGGGCATGGATACAATGAGCAGTTCTTC.

This clonotype appeared once. This chain links TRBV20-1 with TRBJ1-3; a possible D gene is TRBD1 (6 bases). Germline values: CDR1 DFQATT, CDR2 SNEGSKA (reference sequence). The CDR3 contains 14 residues. V dropped 6 bases and J dropped 0 bases, with 12 bases sitting between them. Here the CDR3 reads CSATGTNSGNTIYF. The CDR3, as DNA: TGCAGTGCGACCGGGACAAACTCTGGAAACACCATATATTTT.

V usage is TRBV11-2 and J usage is TRBJ2-3; possible D gene TRBD2, 6 bases. CDR3 size: 19 residues. V lost 5 bases to trimming and J lost 0 bases, with 24 bases between them. Germline V gives CDR1 SGHAT, CDR2 FQNNGV. CDR3 residues: CASSLTMGWRGGSTDTQYF. CDR3 coding DNA: TGTGCCAGCAGCCTGACGATGGGCTGGAGGGGAGGTAGCACAGATACGCAGTATTTT.

V usage is TRBV5-1 and J usage is TRBJ2-3; 10 bases are a match to TRBD1. The V gene's germline CDR1 is SGHRS and CDR2 YFSETQ. The J segment lost 5 bases and the V segment lost 7 bases, leaving 7 bases of the junction unmatched. The CDR3 consists of 14 residues. CDR3 DNA: TGCGCCAGCCGACAGGGGGCGGTTGTAGATACGCAGTATTTT. Residues: CASRQGAVVDTQYF.

The chain is built from TRBV29-1 and TRBJ2-2, with 12 nucleotides matching TRBD1. V was pared by 4 bases and J by 5 bases, with 2 bases of the junction left unmatched. Germline V gene lookup returns CDR1 SQVTM and CDR2 ANQGSEA. The CDR3 has 14 residues. The CDR3 DNA follows: TGCAGCGTTGGGGACAGGGGGCGAACCGGGGAGCTGTTTTTT. Residues: CSVGDRGRTGELFF.

The chain is built from TRBV10-3 and TRBJ2-6; 11 nucleotides match TRBD1. Trimming at V came to 4 bases and at J to 3 bases, leaving 2 bases not matched to a gene. The CDR3 is 16 amino acids. The germline V gene encodes CDR1 ENHRY and CDR2 SYGVKD. DNA of the CDR3: TGTGCCATCAGTGGGACAGGGGGCCGTGGGGCCAACGTCCTGACTTTC. As protein: CAISGTGGRGANVLTF.

The chain links TRBV4-1 to TRBJ1-2; TRBD1 agrees at 9 bases. The V gene's germline CDR1 is MGHRA and CDR2 YSYEKL. Trimming at V came to 1 base and at J to 4 bases, leaving 7 bases not matched to a gene. The CDR3 is 16 residues long. The CDR3 DNA sequence: TGCGCCAGCAGCCAAGCCCCAGCGGACAGGGGCTATGGCTACACCTTC. It yields the protein CASSQAPADRGYGYTF.

The chain joins TRBV7-9 to TRBJ1-6, with D possibly being TRBD1 (5 bases). V lost 3 bases, J lost 5 bases, and 8 bases lay in between. The CDR3 length is 14 residues. Per the germline V gene, CDR1 is SEHNR and CDR2 is FQNEAQ (reference sequence). The CDR3 DNA reads as TGTGCCAGCAGCTTGGGACGAGATAATTCACCCCTCCACTTT. It is translated as CASSLGRDNSPLHF.

The rearrangement uses TRBV27 and TRBJ2-7; 8 bases are shared with TRBD2. CDR1 MNHEY and CDR2 SMNVEV come from the germline V gene (reference sequence). The CDR3 extends over 15 amino acids. V lost 8 bases and J lost 3; bases outside the gene matches: 12. The CDR3 DNA is TGTGCCAGCTCCGGGAGGGGCAAGACCCTCTACGAGCAGTACGTC. Residues: CASSGRGKTLYEQYV.

This clonotype was seen ten or more times. This rearrangement joins TRBV6-5 to TRBJ2-7; no firm D call. CDR3 length equals 13 residues. Germline V gene data show CDR1 as MNHEY and CDR2 as SVGAGI. The V end lost 3 bases, the J end lost 2 bases, and 8 bases lay between the germline ends. CDR3 sequence (DNA): TGTGCCAGCAGTTATGACTTAACCTACGAGCAGTACTTC. As protein: CASSYDLTYEQYF.

Turning to this clonotype: At one of its ends the junction is not consistent with the germline gene, which may arise from a read error. The J gene is TRBJ2-1, the V gene TRBV6-5, with no clear D. The CDR3 length is 13 residues. Germline assignment: CDR1 MNHEY and CDR2 SVGAGI. CDR3 nucleotide sequence: TGTGCCAGCAGCAACCGAGAAACCAATGCGCAGTTCTTC. This encodes CASSNRETNAQFF.

The table lists this clonotype with a few counts. The chain links TRBV13 to TRBJ2-1; 7 nucleotides line up with TRBD2. The CDR3 extends over 13 amino acids. The germline CDR1 and CDR2 sequences are PRHDT and FYEKMQ (reference sequence). J was trimmed by 6 bases and V by 3 bases; bases with no gene match: 2. The CDR3, as DNA: TGTGCCAGCAGCTTGACTAGCCGCAATGAGCAGTTCTTC. This translates into CASSLTSRNEQFF.

This clonotype was seen at least ten times. The chain couples TRBV11-2 to TRBJ2-7; D not certain. The CDR3 covers 13 residues. Trimming removed 3 bases from V and 2 bases from J, with 8 bases in between. Germline V gene sequence: CDR1 SGHAT, CDR2 FQNNGV. CDR3 DNA sequence: TGTGCCAGCAGCTTTCCCGGGCCCTACGAGCAGTACTTC. Its protein is CASSFPGPYEQYF.

This CDR3 reads CASSAVTGGLGQYF. The CDR3 nucleotides are TGTGCCAGCAGTGCGGTAACGGGGGGGCTCGGCCAGTACTTC. The V gene is TRBV2, the J gene TRBJ2-5, with 8 bases matching TRBD2. This CDR3 has 14 residues. Looked up from germline, CDR1 is SNHLY and CDR2 is FYNNEI. V lost 4 bases to trimming and J lost 10 bases; unmatched junction nucleotides: 11.

This clonotype was detected ten times or more. The chain employs TRBV15 and TRBJ2-7, with 7 bases aligning to TRBD2. The ends lost 0 bases at V and 0 bases at J; junction bases unmatched: 8. CDR3 length equals 17 residues. Germline V CDR1 and CDR2: LNHNV, YYDKDF (reference sequence). CDR3 in DNA: TGTGCCACCAGCAGAGAAGTCGGAGCGGGGATCTCCTACGAGCAGTACTTC. It specifies CATSREVGAGISYEQYF. Supplemented by reference TRBV15 and TRBJ2-7, the full variable domain reads DAMVIQNPRYQVTQFGKPVTLSCSQTLNHNVMYWYQQKSSQAPKLLFHYYDKDFNNEADTPDNFQSRRPNTSFCFLDIRSPGLGDTAMYLCATSREVGAGISYEQYFGPGTRLTVT.

This clonotype was seen a few times. This chain joins TRBV20-1 and TRBJ2-3; D is possibly TRBD2 (6 bases). The CDR3 covers 11 residues. Trimming left V 8 bases short and J 14 bases short, with 20 bases between. CDR1 is DFQATT and CDR2 is SNEGSKA in the germline V gene (reference sequence). The CDR3 loop is CSYSILGGWYF. CDR3 bases: TGCAGTTACTCTATCCTCGGAGGGTGGTATTTT.

This chain connects TRBV9 to TRBJ2-5; TRBD1 aligns across 7 bases. Per germline, CDR1 SGDLS and CDR2 YYNGEE. V lost 0 bases, J lost 1 base, and 3 bases stayed unmatched. The CDR3 is 15 amino acids. This CDR3 reads CASSVEPGGQETQYF. In DNA form, the CDR3 reads TGTGCCAGCAGCGTAGAGCCAGGGGGCCAAGAGACCCAGTACTTC.

This clonotype was detected a few times. CDR3 residues: CASSQVKSGTGELFF. In DNA, the CDR3 is TGCGCCAGCAGCCAAGTAAAGTCGGGAACCGGGGAGCTGTTTTTT. This chain joins TRBV4-1 and TRBJ2-2, with a weak D call TRBD2 (5 bases). V lost 1 base, J lost 5 bases, and 11 bases lay in between. The CDR3 totals 15 residues. CDR1 is MGHRA and CDR2 is YSYEKL in the germline V gene.

This clonotype was found a few times. This chain joins TRBV20-1 and TRBJ2-5, with D perhaps TRBD2 (6 bases). With 6 bases removed from V and 3 bases from J, the gap between germline ends came to 17 bases. Germline V CDR1 and CDR2: DFQATT, SNEGSKA (reference sequence). The CDR3 has 14 residues. CDR3 amino acids: CSAHRPGGEETQYF. The CDR3 bases are TGCAGTGCACATCGTCCCGGCGGGGAAGAGACCCAGTACTTC.

The rearrangement links TRBV9 to TRBJ2-1; 8 positions agree with TRBD1. The V segment lost 4 bases and the J segment 4 bases; nucleotides outside the gene matches: 7. Germline V CDR1 and CDR2: SGDLS, YYNGEE. The CDR3 has 15 residues. The CDR3 bases are TGTGCCAGCAGCCCCCTGGGGACAGGTTACAATGAGCAGTTCTTC. Encoded protein: CASSPLGTGYNEQFF.